This TCR beta chain was profiled in a study of shared clonotypes between healthy human individuals. In the study's own analysis: There were no quality scores in the junction-only immunoSEQ sequences, so filtering differed. The method was immunoSEQ multiplex PCR; TCRdb's version includes in-frame clones alone and lacks a portion of them. D and trimming come from the DNA, and the V and J calls and clone size come from that table. The table records about half a million clones, over 70% of them present only once. The CDR3 length is 14 residues. V was cut by 6 bases and J by 3 bases, with 11 bases left in between. Germline CDR1 LNHDA, CDR2 SQIVND (reference sequence). This clone was seen a handful of times.

This chain uses TRBV19 with TRBJ1-4, with D hard to call. The sequence derives from a woman aged 40 to 50 in good health. Some clones in this sample may be carry-over from other donors' samples. The sequencing input was PBMCs. For the CDR3, the DNA is TGTGCCAGTAGGACGAGTGGAGCTAATGAAAAACTGTTTTTT. Translation gives CASRTSGANEKLFF.